This is a list of T cell receptor beta chains from one sample in a study of a mutant IDH1 vaccine in newly diagnosed glioma. Measured with immunoSEQ multiplex PCR; TCRdb has only the in-frame clones, and not every one. The table shows 50,000 to 85,000 clones, with around 82% occurring only once. These receptors have no known antigen. Sequences were derived from PBMCs, sampled from a glioma patient whose treatment included an IDH1 peptide vaccine. These receptors all come from a man between 18 and 29 years old with glioma. Each CDR3 is given with its conserved first and last residue. The D gene is left open where the match is weak. For some rows the clone size is stated as once, few or many, or as a class when expanded; others skip it.

size	V	D	J	DNA	CDR3
once	TRBV18	TRBD1	TRBJ1-1	TGTGCCAGCTCATTTTGGACAGGGGGCGACGCTGAAGCTTTCTTT	CASSFWTGGDAEAFF
.	TRBV15	.	TRBJ2-3	TGTGCCACCAGCAGAAGACAAGGGCTAGATCAGTATACGCAGTATTTT	CATSRRQGLDQYTQYF
.	TRBV7-2	.	TRBJ2-7	TGTGCCAGCAGCTCCCTGATCGGGGGCGAGCAGTACTTC	CASSSLIGGEQYF
.	TRBV15	.	TRBJ1-2	TGTGCCACCAGCAGAGATCGGGGGTTTAACTATGGCTACACCTTC	CATSRDRGFNYGYTF
.	TRBV12-5	TRBD2	TRBJ2-5	TGTGCTAGTGGTTTGACGGGACTAGCGGGAGTAGAAGAGACCCAGTACTTC	CASGLTGLAGVEETQYF
.	TRBV19	.	TRBJ1-3	TGTGCCAGTAGTCCCCGGGACGGAAACACCATATATTTT	CASSPRDGNTIYF
.	TRBV7-2	.	TRBJ1-4	TGTGCCAGCAGCTTAGATAGGGATGAAAAACTGTTTTTT	CASSLDRDEKLFF
.	TRBV7-8	.	TRBJ1-1	TGTGCCAGCAGCAACCGAGAGGTGAGCAGGGTGAACACTGAAGCTTTCTTT	CASSNREVSRVNTEAFF
.	TRBV15	.	TRBJ1-1	TGTGCCACCCGGACGTCCCTGAACACTGAAGCTTTCTTT	CATRTSLNTEAFF
.	TRBV9	.	TRBJ1-2	TGTGCCAGCAGCGTCTCCAGGGGTCGTGGCGGCTACACCTTC	CASSVSRGRGGYTF
.	TRBV4-3	.	TRBJ2-7	TGCGCCAGCAGCCAAAGTGACGGCTACGAGCAGTACTTC	CASSQSDGYEQYF
.	TRBV30	TRBD1	TRBJ1-4	TGTGCCTGGAGTGTAAGACAGGGGAAACTGTTTTTT	CAWSVRQGKLFF
few	TRBV29-1	.	TRBJ1-1	TGCAGCGTTGACAGGGGGAACACTGAAGCTTTCTTT	CSVDRGNTEAFF
few	TRBV5-1	TRBD1	TRBJ1-2	TGCGCCAGCAGCCCGTGGGACAGTCCATTGGATGGCTACACCTTC	CASSPWDSPLDGYTF
.	TRBV5-1	.	TRBJ2-6	TGCGCCAGCAGCCCTCCGGGGGCTACCCTATCTGGGGCCAACGTCCTGACTTTC	CASSPPGATLSGANVLTF
.	TRBV4-3	.	TRBJ2-1	TGCGCCAGCAGCCAATCCACCCGGGTTGGAGGGCAGTTCTTC	CASSQSTRVGGQFF
.	TRBV4-3	.	TRBJ1-2	TGCGCCAGCAGCGCTGACGAGGGGTCTGGTAACTATGGCTACACCTTC	CASSADEGSGNYGYTF
.	TRBV29-1	.	TRBJ2-7	TGCAGCGTCTCCGGAGGGGGAAGGTACGAGCAGTACTTC	CSVSGGGRYEQYF
.	TRBV14	TRBD2	TRBJ2-1	TGTGCCAGCAGCCAGTTACTAGCGGGGGAGCAGTTCTTC	CASSQLLAGEQFF
.	TRBV7-9	.	TRBJ2-7	TGTGCCAGCAGCTACCCCTCCCCTGAGCCGTCCTACGAGCAGTACTTC	CASSYPSPEPSYEQYF
.	TRBV6-1	.	TRBJ2-2	TGTGCCAGCAGATTATCCCAGGCCGGGGAGCTGTTTTTT	CASRLSQAGELFF
.	TRBV7-3	.	TRBJ2-5	TGTGCCAGCAGCTTAACTTTCCGGGAGACCCAGTACTTC	CASSLTFRETQYF
.	TRBV30	.	TRBJ2-1	TGTGCCTGGAGACTAAACAATGAGCAGTTCTTC	CAWRLNNEQFF
.	TRBV27	.	TRBJ2-6	TGTGCCAGCAGTTTAGGCTACTCTGGGGCCAACGTCCTGACTTTC	CASSLGYSGANVLTF
.	TRBV27	.	TRBJ1-5	TGTGCCAGCAGTTTACCGGACGGGGGCGAAAGCAATCAGCCCCAGCATTTT	CASSLPDGGESNQPQHF
.	TRBV5-6	TRBD1	TRBJ2-1	TGTGCCAGCAGTCTCCGACAGGGAAACTACAATGAGCAGTTCTTC	CASSLRQGNYNEQFF
.	TRBV18	.	TRBJ2-7	TGTGCCAGCTCACCACCGACGGCAGTCTCCTACGAGCAGTACTTC	CASSPPTAVSYEQYF
.	TRBV29-1	TRBD1	TRBJ2-7	TGCAGCGTTGGCCCCGGGGACAGGGTCCGCGGGGACGAGCAGTACTTC	CSVGPGDRVRGDEQYF
.	TRBV5-6	.	TRBJ2-7	TGTGCCAGCAGCCGTTCCTACGAGCAGTACTTC	CASSRSYEQYF
.	TRBV10-2	TRBD1	TRBJ1-1	TGCGCCAGCAGTGCCGACAGGGGATCAACTGAAGCTTTCTTT	CASSADRGSTEAFF
.	TRBV7-2	.	TRBJ2-7	TGTGCCAGCAGCTCTCCAGCCCACTACGAGCAGTACTTC	CASSSPAHYEQYF
.	TRBV27	.	TRBJ2-3	TGTGCCAGCAGTTTGGGGCTAAGGGGCACAGATACGCAGTATTTT	CASSLGLRGTDTQYF
.	TRBV15	.	TRBJ1-2	TGTGCCACCAGCAGAGAAGGGAGAATACAGAACTATGGCTACACCTTC	CATSREGRIQNYGYTF
.	TRBV6-1	.	TRBJ2-7	TGTGCCAGCACACCCGGAGGCTCCTACGAGCAGTACTTC	CASTPGGSYEQYF
.	TRBV4-3	.	TRBJ2-7	TGCGCCAGCAGCCAAGGATATGCCGAATACTACGAGCAGTACTTC	CASSQGYAEYYEQYF
.	TRBV20-1	.	TRBJ2-5	TGCAGTGCAAAAATAGGGGAGACCCAGTACTTC	CSAKIGETQYF
.	TRBV30	TRBD1	TRBJ1-1	TGTGCCTGGAGTTTACGACAGGGCGCTTTCTTT	CAWSLRQGAFF